The 5 T cell receptor beta chains listed next were all sequenced from one sample in a study of blood T cell repertoires in COVID-19. The data were produced by immunoSEQ multiplex PCR, yet TCRdb's version contains in-frame clones alone and is incomplete. The sample lists 90,000 to 100,000 clones; approximately 84% were seen once. What was sequenced was peripheral blood. These receptors were obtained from a man in his sixties or seventies with acute or convalescent COVID-19.

This chain uses TRBV6-6 with TRBJ2-7; the D is unclear. Between the trimmed V and J ends, which lost 7 bases and 0 bases, there was a span of 16 bases. Germline CDR1 is MNHNY and CDR2 is SVGAGI (reference sequence). CDR3 length: 15 residues. CDR3 residues: CASKIGSERSYEQYF. The CDR3 nucleotides are TGTGCCAGCAAAATCGGGTCAGAACGCTCCTACGAGCAGTACTTC.

The chain has TRBV19 and TRBJ2-2, with TRBD1 matching over 8 bases. V shed 7 bases, J shed 3 bases, and the junction held 7 bases outside the gene matches. This CDR3 contains 15 residues. The germline gives CDR1 LNHDA, CDR2 SQIVND (reference sequence). CDR3 sequence (DNA): TGTGCCAGTACCCCCCGGACAGGGTACACCGGGGAGCTGTTTTTT. Translating it yields CASTPRTGYTGELFF.

The V gene is TRBV7-9, the J gene TRBJ2-2, with 12 bases lining up with TRBD2. The germline gives CDR1 SEHNR, CDR2 FQNEAQ (reference sequence). V lost 5 bases to trimming and J lost 7 bases; unmatched junction nucleotides: 8. The CDR3 sequence is 16 residues long. The CDR3 DNA reads TGTGCCAGCAGCCTACTAGCGGGAGGTTCAGGCGGGGAGCTGTTTTTT. Residues: CASSLLAGGSGGELFF.

This chain joins TRBV6-1 and TRBJ1-4; 7 bases agree with TRBD1. Germline V gene sequence: CDR1 MNHNS, CDR2 SASEGT. This CDR3 is 14 amino acids long. J gave up 6 bases and V 2 bases, and 3 bases lay outside the gene matches. The DNA for the CDR3 is TGTGCCAGCAGTGAACGGGGACAGTATGAAAAACTGTTTTTT. This sequence encodes CASSERGQYEKLFF.

This clone appeared a single time. The CDR3 loop reads CASSEQTSTDTQYF. The CDR3 DNA is TGTGCCAGCAGTGAGCAGACTAGCACAGATACGCAGTATTTT. The genes are TRBV2 and TRBJ2-3; D is unclear. V lost 3 bases, J lost 0 bases, and 7 bases lay in between. The germline gives CDR1 SNHLY, CDR2 FYNNEI. The CDR3 has 14 amino acids. Full variable domain (remainder filled in from reference TRBV2 and TRBJ2-3): EPEVTQTPSHQVTQMGQEVILRCVPISNHLYFYWYRQILGQKVEFLVSFYNNEISEKSEIFDDQFSVERPDGSNFTLKIRSTKLEDSAMYFCASSEQTSTDTQYFGPGTRLTVL.